Here is one TCR beta chain with its context. In the study's own analysis: Amplification of reference gene primers was used by the study to estimate nucleated cell counts. Profiled with immunoSEQ multiplex PCR; TCRdb holds only in-frame clones, not every one. V, J and clone size reflect that table, while D and trimming were determined from the DNA. The sample holds around 350,000 clones, around 86% seen once. V lost 2 bases to trimming and J lost 4 bases; unmatched junction nucleotides: 8. The CDR3 runs 16 residues. Germline CDR1 LNHDA, CDR2 SQIVND (reference sequence). The data derive from a study of blood T cell repertoires in COVID-19. Study as a whole: COVID-19 samples, acute and convalescent, were from the United States, Italy and Spain. PBMCs, B-cell-depleted T cells, or T cells provided the cDNA or gDNA that made up the material.

Sequencing was carried out using peripheral blood. The TCR sequence derives from a human donor in a cohort sampled during active COVID-19. V gene TRBV19 combines with J gene TRBJ2-5, with 9 bases fitting TRBD1. The CDR3 region is CASSIKGQGAGETQYF. CDR3 nucleotide sequence: TGTGCCAGTAGTATAAAGGGACAGGGTGCGGGAGAGACCCAGTACTTC. The full variable domain, rest sourced from reference TRBV19 and TRBJ2-5, is DGGITQSPKYLFRKEGQNVTLSCEQNLNHDAMYWYRQDPGQGLRLIYYSQIVNDFQKGDIAEGYSVSREKKESFPLTVTSAQKNPTAFYLCASSIKGQGAGETQYFGPGTRLLVL.